This is a list of T cell receptor beta chains from one sample in a study of molecular identifiers for immune sequencing clone quantification. TCRdb fed the PCR reads into MiXCR, producing one record per CDR3 protein. The sample lists nearly 650,000 distinct CDR3 sequences; roughly 23% were seen once. Sequencing used naive CD8+ T cells from blood, with Jurkat cell RNA spiked in. The source is a human donor in good health. Some libraries in this study had Jurkat cell RNA spiked in. Both conserved end residues are part of each CDR3. D genes are given only for firm matches. The listing skips clone size in some rows; elsewhere it reads once, few, many or a size class.

TGTGCCAGCAGCTTAGTGACGGGGTATAATTCACCCCTCCACTTT	CASSLVTGYNSPLHF	TRBV7-9	-	many	TRBJ1-6	15
TGCAGTGCTAGAGATCAAGAGACATTGAGCTCCTACGAGCAGTACTTC	CSARDQETLSSYEQYF	TRBV20-1	-	few	TRBJ2-7	16
TGTGCCAGCAATACAGGGCCGATGAACACTGAAGCTTTCTTT	CASNTGPMNTEAFF	TRBV6-2/TRBV6-3	-	many	TRBJ1-1	14
TGTGCCAGCAGTTACGCCCCGGGACTAATCACAGATACGCAGTATTTT	CASSYAPGLITDTQYF	TRBV6-5	TRBD2	-	TRBJ2-3	16
TGCGCCAGCAGCCAAGATCTGTGGAGGGAGAACACCGGGGAGCTGTTTTTT	CASSQDLWRENTGELFF	TRBV4-3	-	-	TRBJ2-2	17
TGTGCCAGCAGTCGCCCGACAGAGGGTCAGTACGAGCTGTACTTC	CASSRPTEGQYELYF	TRBV12-3/TRBV12-4	-	-	TRBJ2-7	15
TGTGCCAGCACACTCAGGGACAGCGGGGGATATCAGCCCCAGCATTTT	CASTLRDSGGYQPQHF	TRBV5-3	TRBD1	-	TRBJ1-5	16
TGTGCCAGCAGCTCCAAGAGAAGGCTAAACACCGGGGAGCTGTTTTTT	CASSSKRRLNTGELFF	TRBV9	-	-	TRBJ2-2	16
TGTGCCAGCAGTTACGGGGACACCCCGAACACTGAAGCTTTCTTT	CASSYGDTPNTEAFF	TRBV6-2/TRBV6-3	-	few	TRBJ1-1	15
TGTGCCTGGAGATTCCCGGGCTCCTACAATGAGCAGTTCTTC	CAWRFPGSYNEQFF	TRBV30	-	few	TRBJ2-1	14
TGTGCCAGCAGCTCGCGAGCGGGGGTCACAGATACGCAGTATTTT	CASSSRAGVTDTQYF	TRBV5-4	TRBD2	many	TRBJ2-3	15